This T cell receptor beta chain appears in the sequencing data of a study of identifying expanded T cells in peripheral blood. Healthy donors had no documented immune events, such as infections, while sampled. About this clone itself: Its target is not known.

Whole-study results and caveats: Over two and four weeks, about 15 and 19 clones changed, versus roughly 1.1 between replicates. Clone count variance between approximately two-week samples rose with total template count.

The germline V gene encodes CDR1 MNHEY and CDR2 SVGAGI. This CDR3 has 13 residues. V lost 2 bases to trimming and J lost 2 bases, with 7 bases between them. Sequencing was performed with immunoSEQ multiplex PCR; in TCRdb, only in-frame clones are kept and a portion is missing. The table lists approximately 130,000 clones, approximately 86% of them singletons, with about 8% in the top ten. The chain combines TRBV6-5 with TRBJ2-7; no clear D gene. This receptor was taken from a person aged 18-69 years in good health. The sequenced sample consisted of blood. The CDR3 DNA follows: TGTGCCAGCAGTTACGTGGATACCTACGAGCAGTACTTC. Translating it yields CASSYVDTYEQYF.